The present entry profiles one T cell receptor beta chain with its context. This sample is part of a study of shared clonotypes between healthy human individuals. Whole-study context: Each donor contributed plates that comprised three CD4 naive, three CD4 memory, two CD8 naive and one CD8 memory.

Clones were sequenced by immunoSEQ multiplex PCR, and TCRdb holds only the in-frame ones, with some missing. The sample yields 2 million to 2.5 million clones, 85% to 95% seen once. All donors were Caucasian adults living in Nashville, Tennessee. Trimming pared 4 bases from V and 1 base from J, leaving 13 bases between. The germline CDR1 and CDR2 sequences are SGHDN and FVKESK. This CDR3 has 15 amino acids. This clonotype was obtained from a man aged 18 to 29 in good health. Some clones in this sample may be carry-over from other donors' samples. The gene calls are TRBV14 and TRBJ2-5; D is perhaps TRBD2 (5 bases). Sequencing was performed on naive CD4+ T cells from PBMCs. Subset in this sample: CD45RA+ positively selected. CDR3: CASSRLGLIQETQYF. CDR3 DNA sequence: TGTGCCAGCAGCCGATTAGGACTTATCCAAGAGACCCAGTACTTC.